These 14 T cell receptor beta chains share one sample of origin, sequenced in a study of T-cell memory formation after mild COVID-19. TCRdb ran MiXCR on the 5' RACE reads and lists one entry per CDR3 protein. The data show approximately 250,000 distinct CDR3 sequences, 15% to 20% seen once. Material for sequencing was PBMCs or a T cell subset sorted from them (not recorded which). The source of these receptors is a man aged 18 to 30 who had mild COVID-19 (a few samples of this study predate the infection). Cell type and time point are not known.

In this sample, this clonotype turned up a few times. The genes are TRBV28 and TRBJ1-5; D possibly corresponds to TRBD1 (6 bases). Trimming left V 5 bases short and J 7 bases short, with 18 bases between. CDR3 length: 15 amino acids. CDR1 and CDR2 (germline): MDHEN, SYDVKM. In DNA form, the CDR3 reads TGTGCCAGCAGTATGACAGGAGGGATCGAACAGCCCCAGCATTTT. Protein sequence: CASSMTGGIEQPQHF.

The CDR3 reads CASSGSGGPYEQYF. CDR3 DNA: TGTGCCAGCAGTGGGAGCGGGGGGCCCTACGAGCAGTACTTC. V and J are TRBV12-3 or TRBV12-4 and TRBJ2-7; 9 nucleotides line up with TRBD2. V lost 5 bases and J lost 2; bases outside the gene matches: 4. There are 14 residues in the CDR3.

V is TRBV18 and J is TRBJ2-1; TRBD1 agrees at 7 bases. After removal of 5 bases from V and 4 bases from J, the junction contained 8 bases not matched to a gene. Germline V gene lookup returns CDR1 KGHSH and CDR2 LQKENI. The CDR3 loop spans 15 amino acids. The CDR3 DNA reads TGTGCCAGCTCATCTACCGGGACAGCTTACAATGAGCAGTTCTTC. It encodes CASSSTGTAYNEQFF.

This clonotype has only a few counts. The chain recombines TRBV6-5 with TRBJ2-2; 8 nucleotides agree with TRBD2. In germline, CDR1 is MNHEY, CDR2 SVGAGI. With 9 bases clipped from V and 6 bases from J, the junction kept 12 bases outside the gene matches. This CDR3 has 15 residues. In DNA form, the CDR3 reads TGTGCCAGTAGGATGCGGGGGGCCCAGGCCGGGGAGCTGTTTTTT. Translating gives CASRMRGAQAGELFF.

The chain carries TRBV18 and TRBJ1-4, with 9 bases identical to TRBD1. Germline V gene lookup returns CDR1 KGHSH and CDR2 LQKENI. This CDR3 has 16 amino acids. V lost 3 bases, J lost 8 bases, and 10 bases stayed unmatched. For the CDR3, the DNA is TGTGCCAGCTCACCTTCGGCCGGGACAGGGAGCGAAAAACTGTTTTTT. This sequence encodes CASSPSAGTGSEKLFF.

The chain combines TRBV5-1 with TRBJ2-5; 10 nucleotides match TRBD2. V lost 4 bases to trimming and J lost 5 bases; unmatched junction nucleotides: 14. The CDR3 length is 17 residues. CDR1 is SGHRS and CDR2 is YFSETQ in the germline V gene. CDR3 protein: CASSLVSGGPGVETQYF. Here the CDR3 DNA reads TGCGCCAGCAGCCTCGTTAGCGGGGGGCCGGGGGTTGAGACCCAGTACTTC.

This clonotype was observed many times. This rearrangement joins TRBV5-5 to TRBJ2-5; D ambiguous. CDR3 size: 13 residues. Germline CDR1 and CDR2: SGHKS and YYEKEE (reference sequence). V lost 6 bases, J lost 4 bases, and 13 bases lay in between. The CDR3 nucleotides read TGTGCCAGCATCATGAGTCCGAGAGAGACCCAGTACTTC. Its protein is CASIMSPRETQYF.

This clonotype turned up a few times. The CDR3 protein is CASSFPRRYEQYF. The CDR3 nucleotides read TGTGCCAGCAGCTTTCCCCGGCGGTACGAGCAGTACTTC. This chain links TRBV7-2 with TRBJ2-7; D unresolved. Germline V gives CDR1 SGHTA, CDR2 FQGNSA. This CDR3 has 13 amino acids. V was shortened by 3 bases and J by 4 bases, with 10 bases between the two germline ends.

The chain uses TRBV4-1 and TRBJ2-1; no clear D. V dropped 4 bases and J dropped 6 bases, with 13 bases sitting between them. Germline loops: CDR1 MGHRA, CDR2 YSYEKL. The length of the CDR3 is 14 residues. The CDR3 sequence is CASSRSESSNEQFF. The CDR3 DNA reads TGCGCCAGCAGCCGGAGCGAGAGTTCCAATGAGCAGTTCTTC.

This clonotype was seen a few times. The germline gene is not matched at one end of the junction; a read error may be the cause. The rearrangement joins TRBV6-2 or TRBV6-3 to TRBJ2-2; D is possibly TRBD1 (5 bases). The CDR3 has 14 residues. CDR1 MNHEY and CDR2 SVGEGT come from the germline V gene. The CDR3 loop reads CASSLTDPTRELFF. DNA for the CDR3: TGTGCCAGCAGTTTGACAGACCCCACCCGGGAGCTGTTTTTT.

This clonotype was seen a handful of times. V gene TRBV4-2 combines with J gene TRBJ1-3; D perhaps matches TRBD1 (5 bases). Germline values: CDR1 LGHNA, CDR2 YNFKEQ. V lost 6 bases and J 10 bases, leaving 22 bases between the germline ends. The CDR3 spans 15 residues. The DNA of the CDR3 is TGTGCCAGCAGTCCAGGCAGGGAACGGCTAGCGACCATATATTTT. This encodes CASSPGRERLATIYF.

This clonotype has a handful of counts. The gene calls are TRBV18 and TRBJ1-2; D is ambiguous. V was shortened by 1 base and J by 8 bases, with 5 bases between the two germline ends. Germline V lookup: CDR1 KGHSH, CDR2 LQKENI. The length of the CDR3 is 11 residues. The CDR3 loop reads CASSPREGYTF. In DNA, the CDR3 is TGTGCCAGCTCACCACGGGAGGGCTACACCTTC.

This chain uses TRBV4-1 with TRBJ2-5; unclear D gene. The CDR3 runs to 13 residues. V was trimmed by 4 bases and J by 3 bases, leaving 9 bases between them. Germline V gene lookup returns CDR1 MGHRA and CDR2 YSYEKL. The CDR3 coding sequence is TGCGCCAGCAGCCTTGCCGCAAAAGAGACCCAGTACTTC. Translation: CASSLAAKETQYF.

J is TRBJ2-3 and V is TRBV7-2; 8 bases agree with TRBD1. This CDR3 has 16 amino acids. Trimming removed 1 base from V and 5 bases from J; junction bases left unmatched: 8. Germline V gene sequence: CDR1 SGHTA, CDR2 FQGNSA. The CDR3 DNA reads as TGTGCCAGCAGCTTAGTGGGGGCAGGGGGCAGAGATACGCAGTATTTT. It specifies CASSLVGAGGRDTQYF.